The text below deals with one T cell receptor beta chain. Its target is unknown. The V and J ends lost 4 bases and 7 bases respectively, with 19 bases between them. Germline CDR1 and CDR2: LGHDT and YNNKEL (reference sequence). CDR3 length equals 15 residues. These data belong to a study of regulatory T cells in long-lasting Graves disease. Across the whole study: The definition of persistent Graves' disease was over 5 years of antithyroid drugs with positive TSH receptor antibodies. General study results and limits: TCR diversity in persistent Graves' patients was below that of newly diagnosed ones.

CDR3-region Arm-PCR and iRepertoire HTBI primers produced the TCR beta libraries. One entry per CDR3 protein results from TCRdb running MiXCR on the multiplex PCR reads. The sample lists about 470,000 distinct CDR3 sequences; around 20% were seen once. Documented time point: persistent/refractory GD, antithyroid drugs over 5 years with positive TRAb. RNA from PBMCs was the source of the TCR library. This sample comprised peripheral blood mononuclear cells (PBMCs), obtained when the disease was refractory, from a patient treated with antithyroid drugs. The chain is built from TRBV3-1 and TRBJ1-1; weak D call: TRBD1 (5 bases). The TCR sequence derives from a female donor with Graves disease. CDR3 sequence: CASSLLGGENGEAFF. The CDR3 DNA sequence: TGTGCCAGCAGCCTCCTCGGGGGTGAGAATGGTGAAGCTTTCTTT.